The clone carrying this TCR beta chain was recorded at least ten times. Its antigen is currently unknown. These data come from a study of T cells after yellow fever vaccination. Study in general: Any fraction with a low cell number was prepared using SMART-Seq v4 Ultra Low Input. Notes on the study in general: Weaker in magnitude, the secondary response showed a faster peak on day 5 versus 15. Booster samples showed a return of most primary-vaccination clones (about 96% CD4, over 70% CD8).

Conversion of TCR transcripts into cDNA relied on 5'RACE template switching, which added a universal primer site and UMIs. TCRdb passed the 5' RACE reads through MiXCR, listing each CDR3 protein once. The table has 29,000 or so distinct CDR3 sequences, 5% seen once; the top ten hold 35% to 50%. From germline, CDR1 is LNHNV and CDR2 YYDKDF (reference sequence). Trimming removed 3 bases from V and 0 bases from J; junction bases left unmatched: 7. This CDR3 is built from 16 residues. The sequencing here drew on CD8+ T cells sorted from PBMCs, taken 10 days after the yellow fever booster vaccination. This chain links TRBV15 with TRBJ2-7; TRBD1 aligns across 8 bases. The clonotype was recovered from a man aged 25-45 years who received the YFV17D yellow fever vaccine. This chain's CDR3 is CATSSPRTGSSYEQYF. The CDR3 DNA is TGTGCCACCAGCAGCCCTAGGACAGGGAGCTCCTACGAGCAGTACTTC.